The 19 T cell receptor beta chains given below trace back to one sample, sequenced in a study of blood T cell repertoires in COVID-19 (dated by TCRdb to about 2020). The method behind the library was the immunoSEQ multiplex PCR assay. Here the immuneACCESS table is served through TCRdb, limited to in-frame sequences with V and J called. Missing clones are a known gap in these copies; in checked studies unresolved V genes cover under half, and the rest lacks a known reason. The sample table records about 160,000 clones; under 90% of these occur just once. The top ten hold roughly 8.6% of the sample. Sequenced sample: PBMCs or T cells enriched from blood (not recorded which). The receptor set was obtained from a woman between 50 and 59 years old who had recovered from COVID-19.

CDR3 sequence: CASSSYGYTF. The CDR3 region has the DNA TGTGCCAGCAGTTCGTATGGCTACACCTTC. The chain carries TRBV28 and TRBJ1-2; D gene uncertain. The CDR3 runs 10 residues. Trimming left V 4 bases short and J 5 bases short, with 2 bases between. Germline-derived CDR1 and CDR2 are MDHEN and SYDVKM.

V gene TRBV2 combines with J gene TRBJ1-6; 7 nucleotides line up with TRBD1. Per the germline V gene, CDR1 is SNHLY and CDR2 is FYNNEI. The length of the CDR3 is 15 residues. V was pared by 6 bases and J by 4 bases, with 6 bases of the junction left unmatched. The chain's CDR3 is CASSQRDSYNSPLHF. CDR3 in DNA: TGTGCCAGCAGCCAACGGGACAGTTATAATTCACCCCTCCACTTT.

This rearrangement joins TRBV28 to TRBJ1-2; D is undetermined. This CDR3 contains 13 residues. Trimming left V 4 bases short and J 4 bases short, with 10 bases between. Per germline, CDR1 MDHEN and CDR2 SYDVKM. The CDR3 loop reads CASSSEAIYGYTF. The DNA of the CDR3 is TGTGCCAGCAGTTCTGAGGCAATCTATGGCTACACCTTC.

The CDR3 region has the DNA TGTGCCAGCAGCCCCTGGACAGGGAAAGATCAGCCCCAGCATTTT. Its translation is CASSPWTGKDQPQHF. The V gene is TRBV7-8, the J gene TRBJ1-5; 8 bases are shared with TRBD1. V gave up 5 bases and J gave up 5 bases; unmatched junction bases: 8. Germline V gene data show CDR1 as SGHVS and CDR2 as FQNEAQ. The CDR3 is made up of 15 amino acids.

A few counts support this clone. At one end the junction does not follow the germline gene, possibly because of a read error. The rearrangement uses TRBV5-5 and TRBJ2-7; 7 bases are a match to TRBD1. The CDR3 totals 11 residues. CDR1 SGHKS and CDR2 YYEKEE come from the germline V gene (reference sequence). For the CDR3, the DNA is TGTGCCAGCAGGTATAGGGGGCCTCCAAACTTC. Its translation: CASRYRGPPNF. The whole variable domain, filled in from reference TRBV5-5 and TRBJ2-7, reads DAGVTQSPTHLIKTRGQQVTLRCSPISGHKSVSWYQQVLGQGPQFIFQYYEKEERGRGNFPDRFSARQFPNYSSELNVNALLLGDSALYLCASRYRGPPNFGPGTRLTVT.

V is TRBV5-1 and J is TRBJ1-2; D perhaps matches TRBD1 (6 bases). Germline CDR1 reads SGHRS; CDR2 reads YFSETQ. This CDR3 is 15 amino acids long. V was cut by 4 bases and J by 10 bases, with 23 bases left in between. CDR3 sequence reads: CASSATPQGYGDYTF. CDR3 sequence (DNA): TGCGCCAGCAGCGCCACGCCACAGGGATACGGCGACTACACCTTC.

This sequence joins TRBV18 and TRBJ2-5, with 8 bases matching TRBD2. The CDR3 spans 14 residues. The germline V gene has CDR1 KGHSH and CDR2 LQKENI. V trimming: 3 bases; J trimming: 3 bases; junction bases outside the gene matches: 3. The CDR3 protein is CASSPAGGKETQYF. CDR3 nucleotides: TGTGCCAGCTCACCGGCGGGGGGTAAAGAGACCCAGTACTTC.

CDR3 amino acids: CSVRRLGGPGEQYF. For the CDR3, the DNA is TGCAGCGTTCGTAGGTTGGGAGGGCCCGGCGAGCAGTACTTC. The chain has TRBV29-1 and TRBJ2-7; 7 bases align to TRBD2. The CDR3 is made up of 14 amino acids. In germline, CDR1 is SQVTM, CDR2 ANQGSEA. Trimming took 5 bases from V and 6 from J; bases not matched to a gene: 13.

The chain joins TRBV6-5 to TRBJ1-4, with D possibly TRBD1 on 5 matching bases. Trimming took off 3 bases at V and 6 bases at J, with 8 bases between the two ends. Germline V gives CDR1 MNHEY, CDR2 SVGAGI. This CDR3 is 13 amino acids long. Here the CDR3 reads CASSYDSYEKLFF. The CDR3 DNA reads as TGTGCCAGCAGTTATGACAGTTATGAAAAACTGTTTTTT.

The rearrangement joins TRBV4-3 to TRBJ2-7, with D possibly matching TRBD1 (6 bases). The germline V and J ends were trimmed by 3 bases and 3 bases, with 12 bases remaining between them. CDR1 is LGHNA, CDR2 YSLEER, per germline. CDR3 length: 14 residues. CDR3 region: CASSHRTDYYEQYF. The CDR3 nucleotides read TGCGCCAGCAGCCATCGGACAGACTACTACGAGCAGTACTTC.

This clone was counted only a few times. The chain combines TRBV7-6 with TRBJ1-4, with no clear D. The CDR3 has 15 residues. Trimming took off 2 bases at V and 7 bases at J, with 14 bases between the two ends. The V gene's germline CDR1 is SGHVS and CDR2 FNYEAQ. CDR3 amino acids: CASSLLRGGAEKLFF. CDR3 bases: TGTGCCAGCAGCTTACTGAGAGGAGGAGCTGAAAAACTGTTTTTT.

The V gene is TRBV2, the J gene TRBJ1-2; D might be TRBD1 (5 bases). Per the germline V gene, CDR1 is SNHLY and CDR2 is FYNNEI. V shed 2 bases and J shed 4 bases, with 11 bases lying between them. The CDR3 has 14 residues. CDR3 sequence reads: CASSEYQGPYGYTF. The CDR3 region has the DNA TGTGCCAGCAGTGAATACCAGGGCCCCTATGGCTACACCTTC.

The chain employs TRBV7-6 and TRBJ2-1, with D perhaps TRBD2 (6 bases). Germline V CDR1 and CDR2: SGHVS, FNYEAQ. Trimming shortened V by 5 bases and J by 0 bases, and 17 bases separated the two germline ends. The CDR3 length is 17 residues. CDR3 sequence reads: CASSVSSGGSSYNEQFF. The CDR3, as DNA: TGTGCCAGCAGCGTCTCGTCCGGGGGAAGCTCCTACAATGAGCAGTTCTTC.

DNA of the CDR3: TGTGCCAGTAGTACCGGACTAGCGGCGTACCAAGAGACCCAGTACTTC. It encodes CASSTGLAAYQETQYF. The rearrangement joins TRBV19 to TRBJ2-5, with 10 bases lining up with TRBD2. The CDR3 consists of 16 residues. V lost 4 bases and J lost 0; bases outside the gene matches: 5. Germline V gene lookup returns CDR1 LNHDA and CDR2 SQIVND (reference sequence).

The chain couples TRBV9 to TRBJ1-2; D not resolved. Between the trimmed V and J ends, which lost 0 bases and 8 bases, there was a span of 17 bases. CDR3 length: 15 amino acids. CDR1 SGDLS and CDR2 YYNGEE come from the germline V gene. The DNA of the CDR3 is TGTGCCAGCAGCGTAGTGTCGACTGCAGATGGAGGCTACACCTTC. Translating gives CASSVVSTADGGYTF.

The rearrangement links TRBV5-4 to TRBJ2-7; D is possibly TRBD1 (6 bases). The germline V gene has CDR1 SGHNT and CDR2 YYREEE (reference sequence). Trimming stripped 4 bases from V and 4 bases from J, with 21 bases between. CDR3 length: 16 amino acids. The DNA for the CDR3 is TGTGCCAGCAGCCTCGGGCAGGGGACGGTTAGTTACGAGCAGTACTTC. Its translation: CASSLGQGTVSYEQYF.

This clone was seen only once. The V gene is TRBV9, the J gene TRBJ1-6; TRBD1 agrees at 9 bases. The CDR3 is 16 residues long. V lost 4 bases, J lost 10 bases, and 12 bases stayed unmatched. The germline CDR1 and CDR2 sequences are SGDLS and YYNGEE. The CDR3 protein is CASSPRLRDRDSPLHF. As DNA, the CDR3 is TGTGCCAGCAGCCCGAGACTCCGGGACAGGGACTCACCCCTCCACTTT.

This sequence joins TRBV6-5 and TRBJ2-5; perhaps TRBD1 as D (6 bases). This CDR3 is 14 amino acids long. Germline assignment: CDR1 MNHEY and CDR2 SVGAGI. V was cut by 0 bases and J by 3 bases, with 8 bases left in between. The CDR3 nucleotides read TGTGCCAGCAGTTACTCGTGGACAGAAGAGACCCAGTACTTC. It translates to CASSYSWTEETQYF.

The rearrangement uses TRBV28 and TRBJ2-5; 7 bases are a match to TRBD1. From germline, CDR1 is MDHEN and CDR2 SYDVKM. The CDR3 is made up of 16 amino acids. The V gene end was trimmed by 4 bases and the J gene end by 5 bases; junction bases not matched to a gene: 13. CDR3 sequence: CASSSNPGYRGETQYF. The CDR3 nucleotides read TGTGCCAGCAGTTCAAACCCCGGATACAGGGGTGAGACCCAGTACTTC.